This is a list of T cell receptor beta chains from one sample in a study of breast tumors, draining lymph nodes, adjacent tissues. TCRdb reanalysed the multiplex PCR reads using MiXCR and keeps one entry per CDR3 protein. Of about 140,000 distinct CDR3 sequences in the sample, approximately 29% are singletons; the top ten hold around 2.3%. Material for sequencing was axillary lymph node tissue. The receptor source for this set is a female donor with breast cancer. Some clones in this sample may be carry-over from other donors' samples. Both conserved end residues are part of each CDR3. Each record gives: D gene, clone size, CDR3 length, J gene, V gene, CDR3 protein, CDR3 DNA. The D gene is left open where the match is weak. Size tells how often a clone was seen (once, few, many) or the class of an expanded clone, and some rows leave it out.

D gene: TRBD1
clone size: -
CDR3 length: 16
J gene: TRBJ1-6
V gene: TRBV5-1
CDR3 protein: CASSPGADRFGSPLHF
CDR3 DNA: TGCGCCAGCAGCCCGGGAGCGGACAGGTTCGGCTCGCCCCTCCACTTT

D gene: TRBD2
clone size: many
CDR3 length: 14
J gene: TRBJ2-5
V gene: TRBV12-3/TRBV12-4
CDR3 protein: CASSGSGGVETQYF
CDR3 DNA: TGTGCCAGCAGTGGATCCGGGGGGGTGGAGACCCAGTACTTC

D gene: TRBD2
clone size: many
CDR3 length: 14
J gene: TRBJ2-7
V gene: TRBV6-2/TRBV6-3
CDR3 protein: CASRAGTSPYEQYF
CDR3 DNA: TGTGCCAGCAGGGCCGGGACTAGCCCCTACGAGCAGTACTTC

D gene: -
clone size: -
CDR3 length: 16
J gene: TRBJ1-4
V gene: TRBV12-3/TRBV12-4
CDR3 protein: CASRPVGTMANEKLFF
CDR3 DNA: TGTGCCAGCAGGCCTGTCGGGACAATGGCTAATGAAAAACTGTTTTTT

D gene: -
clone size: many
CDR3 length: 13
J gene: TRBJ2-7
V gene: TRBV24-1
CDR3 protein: CATSDSSSAEQYF
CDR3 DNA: TGTGCCACCAGTGATTCTTCCAGCGCCGAGCAGTACTTC

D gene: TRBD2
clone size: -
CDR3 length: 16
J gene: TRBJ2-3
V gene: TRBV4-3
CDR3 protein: CASSQDPAGFTDTQYF
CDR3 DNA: TGCGCCAGCAGCCAAGATCCAGCGGGGTTCACAGATACGCAGTATTTT

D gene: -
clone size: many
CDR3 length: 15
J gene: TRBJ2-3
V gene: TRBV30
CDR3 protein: CAWSVGLTSTDTQYF
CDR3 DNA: TGTGCCTGGAGTGTGGGGTTGACTAGCACAGATACGCAGTATTTT

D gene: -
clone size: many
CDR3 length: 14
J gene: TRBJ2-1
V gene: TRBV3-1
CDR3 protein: CASSQSHTYNEQFF
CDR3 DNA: TGTGCCAGCAGCCAAAGTCATACCTACAATGAGCAGTTCTTC

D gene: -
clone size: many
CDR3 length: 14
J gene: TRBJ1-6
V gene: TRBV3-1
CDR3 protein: CASSERGFSTPLHF
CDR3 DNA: TGTGCCAGCAGCGAGAGGGGTTTTAGCACACCCCTCCACTTT

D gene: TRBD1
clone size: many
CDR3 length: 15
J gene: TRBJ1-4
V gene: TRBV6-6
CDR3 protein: CASSGTGTGGEKLFF
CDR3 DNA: TGTGCCAGCAGTGGAACCGGGACAGGCGGGGAAAAACTGTTTTTT

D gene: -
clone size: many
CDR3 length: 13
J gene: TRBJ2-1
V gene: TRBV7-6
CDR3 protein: CASSLDPIDEQFF
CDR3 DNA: TGTGCCAGCAGCTTAGATCCGATAGATGAGCAGTTCTTC

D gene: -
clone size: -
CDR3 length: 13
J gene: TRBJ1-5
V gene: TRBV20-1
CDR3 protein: CSASPKGNQPQHF
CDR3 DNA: TGCAGTGCTAGTCCTAAGGGCAATCAGCCCCAGCATTTT

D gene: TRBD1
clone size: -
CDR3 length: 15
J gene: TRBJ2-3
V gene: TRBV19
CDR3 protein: CASSKQGSVTDTQCF
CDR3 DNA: TGTGCCAGTAGTAAACAGGGGAGCGTGACAGATACGCAGTGTTTT

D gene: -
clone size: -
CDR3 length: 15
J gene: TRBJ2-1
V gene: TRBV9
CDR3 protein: CASSLRLARWNEQFF
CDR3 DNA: TGTGCCAGCAGTTTAAGGCTAGCTCGCTGGAATGAGCAGTTCTTC

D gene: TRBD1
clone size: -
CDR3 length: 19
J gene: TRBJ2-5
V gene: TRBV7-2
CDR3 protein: CASSLVSGTGGRDQETQYF
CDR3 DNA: TGTGCCAGCAGCTTAGTATCCGGGACAGGGGGCCGTGACCAAGAGACCCAGTACTTC

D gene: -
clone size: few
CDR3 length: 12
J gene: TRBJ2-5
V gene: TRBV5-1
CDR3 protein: CASGSSRETHYF
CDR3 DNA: TGCGCCAGCGGTAGTTCCCGGGAGACCCACTACTTC

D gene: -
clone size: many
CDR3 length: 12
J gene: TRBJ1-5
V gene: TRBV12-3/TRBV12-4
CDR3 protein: CASSLMDQPQHF
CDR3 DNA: TGTGCCAGCAGCTTGATGGATCAGCCCCAGCATTTT

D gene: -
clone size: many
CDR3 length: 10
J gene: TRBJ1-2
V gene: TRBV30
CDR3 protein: CTWGPAGYTF
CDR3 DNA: TGTACCTGGGGTCCGGCTGGCTACACCTTC

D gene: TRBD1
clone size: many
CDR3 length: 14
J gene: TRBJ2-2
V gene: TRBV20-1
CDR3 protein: CSARGTGNTGELFF
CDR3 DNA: TGCAGTGCTAGAGGGACAGGGAACACCGGGGAGCTGTTTTTT

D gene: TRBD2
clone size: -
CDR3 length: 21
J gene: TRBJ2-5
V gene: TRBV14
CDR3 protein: CASSQDEWSSGGSGRQETQYF
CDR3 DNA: TGTGCCAGCAGCCAAGATGAGTGGTCCAGCGGGGGATCGGGCCGACAAGAGACCCAGTACTTC

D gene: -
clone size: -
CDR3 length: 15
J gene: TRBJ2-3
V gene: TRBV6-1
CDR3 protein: CASRPRLGPTGTQYF
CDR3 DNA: TGTGCCAGCAGGCCCAGACTGGGGCCCACAGGTACGCAGTATTTT

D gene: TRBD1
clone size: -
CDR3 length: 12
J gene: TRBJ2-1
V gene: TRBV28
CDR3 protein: CASGTGFYEQFF
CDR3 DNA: TGTGCGAGTGGGACAGGATTCTACGAGCAGTTCTTC

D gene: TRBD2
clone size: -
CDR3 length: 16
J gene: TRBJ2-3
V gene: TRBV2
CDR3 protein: CASSARGELRKDEQYF
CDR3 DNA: TGTGCCAGCAGCGCTCGGGGGGAACTACGTAAGGATGAGCAGTATTTT

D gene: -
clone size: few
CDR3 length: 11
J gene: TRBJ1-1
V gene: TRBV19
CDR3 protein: CASSMSREAFF
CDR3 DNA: TGTGCCAGTAGTATGTCCAGGGAAGCTTTCTTT

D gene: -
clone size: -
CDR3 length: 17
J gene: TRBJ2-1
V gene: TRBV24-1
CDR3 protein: CATSDSQIPGADNEQFF
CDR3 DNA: TGTGCCACCAGTGATTCGCAAATACCGGGAGCGGATAACGAGCAGTTCTTC

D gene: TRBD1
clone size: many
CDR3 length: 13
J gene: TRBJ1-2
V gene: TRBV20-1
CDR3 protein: CSARRRTGGGYTF
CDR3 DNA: TGCAGTGCTAGACGAAGGACAGGGGGCGGCTACACCTTC

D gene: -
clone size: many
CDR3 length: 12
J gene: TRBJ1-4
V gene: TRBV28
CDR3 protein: CASERNNEKLFF
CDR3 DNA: TGTGCCAGCGAGAGAAACAATGAAAAACTGTTTTTT

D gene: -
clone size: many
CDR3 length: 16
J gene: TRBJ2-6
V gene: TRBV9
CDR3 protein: CASSAFGGRGANVLTF
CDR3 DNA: TGTGCCAGCAGCGCCTTCGGGGGGCGAGGGGCCAACGTCCTGACTTTC

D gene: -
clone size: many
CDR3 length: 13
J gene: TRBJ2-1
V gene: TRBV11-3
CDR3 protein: CASSFEPKSEQFF
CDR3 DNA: TGTGCCAGCAGCTTCGAACCCAAGAGTGAGCAGTTCTTC

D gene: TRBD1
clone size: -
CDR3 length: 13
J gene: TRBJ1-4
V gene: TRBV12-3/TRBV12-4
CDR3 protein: CASTGTGGEKLFF
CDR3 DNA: TGTGCCAGCACCGGGACAGGGGGTGAAAAACTGTTTTTT

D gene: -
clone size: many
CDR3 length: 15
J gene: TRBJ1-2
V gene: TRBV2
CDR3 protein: CASSEVGEQFNGYTF
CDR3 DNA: TGTGCCAGCAGTGAAGTAGGGGAACAGTTCAATGGCTACACCTTC

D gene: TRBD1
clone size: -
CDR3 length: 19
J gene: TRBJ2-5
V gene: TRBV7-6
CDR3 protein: CASSFYICGFQGVQETQYF
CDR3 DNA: TGTGCCAGCAGCTTCTACATCTGTGGTTTTCAGGGGGTCCAAGAGACCCAGTACTTC

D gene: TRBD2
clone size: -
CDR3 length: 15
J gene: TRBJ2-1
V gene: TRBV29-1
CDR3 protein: CSFSGLAGHNNGPVF
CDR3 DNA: TGCAGCTTCTCGGGGTTAGCGGGTCACAACAATGGACCAGTCTTC

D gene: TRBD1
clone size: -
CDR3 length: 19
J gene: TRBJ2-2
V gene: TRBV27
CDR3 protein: CASSSWSGQGQSNTGELFF
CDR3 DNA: TGTGCCAGCAGTTCTTGGTCGGGACAGGGACAATCGAACACCGGGGAGCTGTTTTTT

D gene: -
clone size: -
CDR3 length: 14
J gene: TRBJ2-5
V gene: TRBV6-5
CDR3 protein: CASSHTQSTETQYF
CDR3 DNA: TGTGCCAGCAGTCACACCCAGAGTACAGAGACCCAGTACTTC

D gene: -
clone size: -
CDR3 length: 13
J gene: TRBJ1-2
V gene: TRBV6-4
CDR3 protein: CASSDRDRGRYTF
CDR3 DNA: TGTGCCAGCAGTGACAGGGACCGGGGCCGCTACACCTTC

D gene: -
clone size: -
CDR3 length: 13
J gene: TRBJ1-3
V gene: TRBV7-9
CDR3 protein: CASSLETGNTIYF
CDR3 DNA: TGTGCCAGCAGCTTAGAGACAGGAAACACCATATATTTT

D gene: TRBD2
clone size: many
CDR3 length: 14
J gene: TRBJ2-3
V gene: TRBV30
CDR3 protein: CAWSGAGGPHTQYF
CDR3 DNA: TGTGCCTGGAGTGGAGCGGGGGGGCCCCATACGCAGTATTTT

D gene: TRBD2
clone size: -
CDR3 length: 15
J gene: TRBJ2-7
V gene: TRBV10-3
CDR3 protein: CAVGESAGGRYEQYF
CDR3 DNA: TGTGCCGTCGGTGAGTCGGCGGGGGGCCGCTACGAGCAGTACTTC

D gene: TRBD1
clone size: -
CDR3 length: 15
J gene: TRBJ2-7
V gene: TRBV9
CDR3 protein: CASSVGQGATYEQYF
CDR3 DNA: TGTGCCAGCAGCGTAGGACAGGGGGCGACCTACGAGCAGTACTTC

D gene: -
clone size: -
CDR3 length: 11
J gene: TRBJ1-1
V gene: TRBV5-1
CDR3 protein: CASSLDSSAFF
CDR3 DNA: TGCGCCAGCAGCTTGGACAGTTCGGCTTTCTTT

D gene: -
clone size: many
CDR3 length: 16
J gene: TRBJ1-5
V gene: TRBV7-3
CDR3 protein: CASSYFRESGDQPQHF
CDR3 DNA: TGTGCCAGCAGCTATTTCCGGGAGTCCGGGGATCAGCCCCAGCATTTT

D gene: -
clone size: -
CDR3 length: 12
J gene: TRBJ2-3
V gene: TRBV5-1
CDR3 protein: CASSLTTDAQYF
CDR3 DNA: TGCGCCAGCAGCTTAACCACAGATGCGCAGTATTTT

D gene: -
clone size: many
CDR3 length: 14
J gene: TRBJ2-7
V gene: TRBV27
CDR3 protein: CASSLGQSPGEQYF
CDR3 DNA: TGTGCCAGCAGTTTGGGACAATCTCCGGGGGAGCAGTACTTC

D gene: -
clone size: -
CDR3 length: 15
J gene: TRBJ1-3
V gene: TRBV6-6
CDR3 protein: CASSHQWGSGNTTYF
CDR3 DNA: -

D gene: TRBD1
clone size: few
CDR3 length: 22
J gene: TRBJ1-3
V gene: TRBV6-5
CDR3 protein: CASSYSIFSKVGQGAMGNTIYF
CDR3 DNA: TGTGCCAGCAGTTACTCGATTTTCTCTAAAGTGGGACAGGGGGCAATGGGAAACACCATATATTTT